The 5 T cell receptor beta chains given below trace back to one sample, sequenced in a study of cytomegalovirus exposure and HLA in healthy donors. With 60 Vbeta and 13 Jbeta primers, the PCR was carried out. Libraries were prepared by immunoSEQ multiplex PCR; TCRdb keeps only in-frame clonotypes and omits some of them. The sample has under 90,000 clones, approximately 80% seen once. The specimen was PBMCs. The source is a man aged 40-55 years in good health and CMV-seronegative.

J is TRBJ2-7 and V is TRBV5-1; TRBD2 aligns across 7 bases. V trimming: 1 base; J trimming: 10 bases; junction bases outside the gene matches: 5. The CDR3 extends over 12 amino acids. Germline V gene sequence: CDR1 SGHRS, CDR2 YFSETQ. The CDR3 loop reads CASSLRGGLQYF. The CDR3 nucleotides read TGCGCCAGCAGCTTGAGGGGAGGGTTACAGTACTTC. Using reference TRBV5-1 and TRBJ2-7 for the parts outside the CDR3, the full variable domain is KAGVTQTPRYLIKTRGQQVTLSCSPISGHRSVSWYQQTPGQGLQFLFEYFSETQRNKGNFPGRFSGRQFSNSRSEMNVSTLELGDSALYLCASSLRGGLQYFGPGTRLTVT.

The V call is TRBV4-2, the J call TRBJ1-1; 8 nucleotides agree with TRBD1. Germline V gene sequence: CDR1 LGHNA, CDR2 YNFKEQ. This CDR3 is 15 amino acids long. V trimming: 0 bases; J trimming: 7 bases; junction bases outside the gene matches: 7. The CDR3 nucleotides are TGTGCCAGCAGCCAAGACCCAGGGGGCAAGGGTGAAGCTTTCTTT. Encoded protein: CASSQDPGGKGEAFF.

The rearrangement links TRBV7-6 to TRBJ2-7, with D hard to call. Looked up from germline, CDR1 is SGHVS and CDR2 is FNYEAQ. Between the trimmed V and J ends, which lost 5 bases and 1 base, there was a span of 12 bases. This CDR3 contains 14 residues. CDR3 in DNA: TGTGCCAGCAGCCTTCTTGCGCTTTCCTACGAGCAGTACTTC. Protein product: CASSLLALSYEQYF.

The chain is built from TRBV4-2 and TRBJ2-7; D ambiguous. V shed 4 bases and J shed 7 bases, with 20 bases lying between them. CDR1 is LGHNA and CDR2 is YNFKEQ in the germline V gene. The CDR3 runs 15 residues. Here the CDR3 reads CASSPSWYSPGEQYF. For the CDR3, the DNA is TGTGCCAGCAGCCCCTCGTGGTACAGCCCCGGAGAGCAGTACTTC.

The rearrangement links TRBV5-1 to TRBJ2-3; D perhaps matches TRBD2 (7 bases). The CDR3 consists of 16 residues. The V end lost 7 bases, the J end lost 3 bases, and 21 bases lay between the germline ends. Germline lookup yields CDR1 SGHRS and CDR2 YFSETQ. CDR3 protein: CASAPSVGGPTDTQYF. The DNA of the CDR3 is TGCGCCAGCGCGCCATCGGTGGGGGGGCCAACAGATACGCAGTATTTT. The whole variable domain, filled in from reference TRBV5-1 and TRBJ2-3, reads KAGVTQTPRYLIKTRGQQVTLSCSPISGHRSVSWYQQTPGQGLQFLFEYFSETQRNKGNFPGRFSGRQFSNSRSEMNVSTLELGDSALYLCASAPSVGGPTDTQYFGPGTRLTVL.